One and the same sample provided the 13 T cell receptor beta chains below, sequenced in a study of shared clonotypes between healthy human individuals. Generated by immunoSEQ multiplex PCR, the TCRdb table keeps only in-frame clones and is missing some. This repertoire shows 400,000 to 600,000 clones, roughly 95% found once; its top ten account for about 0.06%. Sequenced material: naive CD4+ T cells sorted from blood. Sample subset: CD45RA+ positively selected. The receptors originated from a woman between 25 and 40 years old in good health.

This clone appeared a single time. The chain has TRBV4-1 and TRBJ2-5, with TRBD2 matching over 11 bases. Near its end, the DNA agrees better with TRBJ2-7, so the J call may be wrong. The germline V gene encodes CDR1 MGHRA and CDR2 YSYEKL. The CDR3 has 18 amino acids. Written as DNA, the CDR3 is TGCGCCAGCAGCCAAGCCCTAGCGGGAGGACTCAGCTCCTACGAGCAGTACTTC. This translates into CASSQALAGGLSSYEQYF.

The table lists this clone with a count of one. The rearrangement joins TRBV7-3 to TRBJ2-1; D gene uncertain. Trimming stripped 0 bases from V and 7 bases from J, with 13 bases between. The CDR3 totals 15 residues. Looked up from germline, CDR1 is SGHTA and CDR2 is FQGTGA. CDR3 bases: TGTGCCAGCAGCTTAACGTACAGTGGCTCGAATGAGCAGTTCTTC. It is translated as CASSLTYSGSNEQFF.

For the CDR3, the DNA is TGCAGCGTTGAAGACGGTCAGGGTGCGTCTGGAAACACCATATATTTT. This gives the protein CSVEDGQGASGNTIYF. This sequence joins TRBV29-1 and TRBJ1-3, with D maybe TRBD1 (5 bases). Trimming stripped 0 bases from V and 1 base from J, with 13 bases between. In germline, CDR1 is SQVTM, CDR2 ANQGSEA. The length of the CDR3 is 16 residues.

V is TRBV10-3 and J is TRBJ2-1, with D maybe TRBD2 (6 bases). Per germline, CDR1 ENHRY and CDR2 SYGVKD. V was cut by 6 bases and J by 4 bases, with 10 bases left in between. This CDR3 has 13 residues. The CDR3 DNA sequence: TGTGCCATCAGCGCCGGGACTTACAATGAGCAGTTCTTC. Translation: CAISAGTYNEQFF.

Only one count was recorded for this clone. CDR3 in DNA: TGCGCCAGCAGTGATCGGGCTAGCGGGAGCACAGATACGCAGTATTTT. Translated: CASSDRASGSTDTQYF. The chain uses TRBV10-1 and TRBJ2-3, with 8 bases identical to TRBD2. This CDR3 contains 16 residues. In germline, CDR1 is WNHNN, CDR2 SYGVQD (reference sequence). With V trimmed by 3 bases and J by 0 bases, 5 bases remained unmatched.

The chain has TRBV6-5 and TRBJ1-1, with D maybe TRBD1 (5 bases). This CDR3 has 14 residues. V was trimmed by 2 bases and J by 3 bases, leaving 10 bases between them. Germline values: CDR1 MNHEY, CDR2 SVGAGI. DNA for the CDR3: TGTGCCAGCAGTTACGGGGCGGAGGACACTGAAGCTTTCTTT. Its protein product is CASSYGAEDTEAFF.

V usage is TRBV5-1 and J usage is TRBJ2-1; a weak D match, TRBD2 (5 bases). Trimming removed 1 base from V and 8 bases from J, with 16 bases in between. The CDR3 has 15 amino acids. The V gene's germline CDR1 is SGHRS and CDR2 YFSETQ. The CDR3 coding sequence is TGCGCCAGCAGCTTGAGTGTAGCGCCAGCCGATGAGCAGTTCTTC. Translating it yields CASSLSVAPADEQFF.

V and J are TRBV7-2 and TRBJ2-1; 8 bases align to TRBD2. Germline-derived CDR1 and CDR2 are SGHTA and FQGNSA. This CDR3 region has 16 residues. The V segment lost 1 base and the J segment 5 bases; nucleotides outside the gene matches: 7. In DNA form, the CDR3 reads TGTGCCAGCAGCTTAGGTCGTGTAGCGGGAAACAATGAGCAGTTCTTC. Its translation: CASSLGRVAGNNEQFF.

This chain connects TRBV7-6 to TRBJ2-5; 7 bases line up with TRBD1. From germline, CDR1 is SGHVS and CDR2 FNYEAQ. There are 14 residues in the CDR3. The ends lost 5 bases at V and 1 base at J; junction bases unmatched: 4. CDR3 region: CASSATGVQETQYF. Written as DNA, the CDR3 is TGTGCCAGCAGCGCTACAGGGGTCCAAGAGACCCAGTACTTC.

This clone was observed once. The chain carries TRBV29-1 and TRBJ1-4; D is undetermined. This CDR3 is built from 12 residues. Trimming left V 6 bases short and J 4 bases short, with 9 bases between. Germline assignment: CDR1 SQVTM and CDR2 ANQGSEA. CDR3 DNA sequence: TGCAGCGTCGGACGTCATAATGAAAAACTGTTTTTT. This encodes CSVGRHNEKLFF.

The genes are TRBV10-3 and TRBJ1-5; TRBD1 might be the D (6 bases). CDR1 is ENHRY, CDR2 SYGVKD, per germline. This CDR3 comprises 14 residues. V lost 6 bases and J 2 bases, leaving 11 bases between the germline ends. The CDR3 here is CAISRGGRNQPQHF. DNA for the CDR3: TGTGCCATCAGCCGAGGGGGACGCAATCAGCCCCAGCATTTT.

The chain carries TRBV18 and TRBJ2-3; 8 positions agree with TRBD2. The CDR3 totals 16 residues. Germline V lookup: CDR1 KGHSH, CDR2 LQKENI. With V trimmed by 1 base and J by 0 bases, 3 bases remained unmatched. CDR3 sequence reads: CASSPRSSGSTDTQYF. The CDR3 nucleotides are TGTGCCAGCTCACCACGGTCTAGCGGGAGCACAGATACGCAGTATTTT.

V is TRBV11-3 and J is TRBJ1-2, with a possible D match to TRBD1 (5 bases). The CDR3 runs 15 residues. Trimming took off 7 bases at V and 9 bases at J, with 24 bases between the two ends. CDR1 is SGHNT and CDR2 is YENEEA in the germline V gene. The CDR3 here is CASIELNGADLSYTF. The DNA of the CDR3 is TGTGCCAGCATAGAGTTAAACGGGGCTGACTTGAGCTACACCTTC.